The 5 T cell receptor beta chains in this list originate from one sample, sequenced in a study of T cells in tumors after PD-1 blockade (dated by TCRdb to between 2017 and 2020). The protocol used for the library was the immunoSEQ multiplex PCR assay. TCRdb retrieved this table from immuneACCESS and kept in-frame rearrangements only. Not all clones are present; in checked studies, unresolved V genes account for under half, and no reason is known for the remainder. This sample gives 30,000 to 35,000 clones in total; 73% of them show up just once. Approximately 40% of the sample goes to the ten largest clones. Interpreted using the paper, the time point label stands for: after anti-PD-1 therapy. The sequencing here drew on PBMCs, taken after anti-PD-1 treatment. The origin of the receptors is a human donor with basal cell carcinoma.

The CDR3 is CASSAEGGGSDTQYF. The CDR3 DNA follows: TGTGCCAGCAGTGCCGAGGGGGGAGGATCAGATACGCAGTATTTT. The V and J genes are TRBV25-1 and TRBJ2-3, with D perhaps assigned TRBD1 or TRBD2 (6 bases each). CDR1 is MGHDK and CDR2 is SYGVNS in the germline V gene. CDR3 length equals 15 residues. V dropped 4 bases and J dropped 4 bases, with 15 bases sitting between them.

The chain combines TRBV10-3 with TRBJ1-2; tentatively, D is TRBD1 (6 bases). The germline gives CDR1 ENHRY, CDR2 SYGVKD. V was clipped by 2 bases and J by 1 base, with 14 bases between them. The CDR3 sequence is 16 residues long. The CDR3 DNA is TGTGCCATCAGTGAGCCGCCAGGGGACGGTAACTATGGCTACACCTTC. Protein sequence: CAISEPPGDGNYGYTF.

The chain combines TRBV29-1 with TRBJ1-1; no firm D call. CDR1 and CDR2 from the germline V gene are SQVTM and ANQGSEA. This CDR3 region has 13 residues. V was pared by 4 bases and J by 0 bases, with 9 bases between. The CDR3 reads CSVGSSLNTEAFF. CDR3 DNA sequence: TGCAGCGTTGGTTCCTCTTTGAACACTGAAGCTTTCTTT. Using reference TRBV29-1 and TRBJ1-1 for the parts outside the CDR3, the full variable domain is SAVISQKPSRDICQRGTSLTIQCQVDSQVTMMFWYRQQPGQSLTLIATANQGSEATYESGFVIDKFPISRPNLTFSTLTVSNMSPEDSSIYLCSVGSSLNTEAFFGQGTRLTVV.

This rearrangement joins TRBV27 to TRBJ1-2; a weak D match, TRBD1 (6 bases). The CDR3 has 16 residues. Germline V gives CDR1 MNHEY, CDR2 SMNVEV (reference sequence). The V end was cut by 0 bases, the J end by 7 bases, with 18 bases between. CDR3 bases: TGTGCCAGCAGTTTATCACTAGGGGGGGTATCGGGTGGCTACACCTTC. This encodes CASSLSLGGVSGGYTF.

The sample holds one count of this clone. The rearrangement uses TRBV2 and TRBJ2-3, with D tentatively TRBD2 (7 bases). The CDR3 is 14 amino acids. Deletions cut 7 bases from V and 4 bases from J, with 15 bases between. Germline V lookup: CDR1 SNHLY, CDR2 FYNNEI. The CDR3 loop reads CASTWGGPADTQYF. Written as DNA, the CDR3 is TGTGCCAGCACCTGGGGGGGGCCGGCAGATACGCAGTATTTT.